This T cell receptor (beta chain) comes out of a study of CD8 T cells in Susac syndrome (dated by TCRdb to about 2019). Regarding the complete study: Among the sequenced Susac syndrome patients, five or six had clinically active disease and fewer than 10 were in clinical remission. At blood withdrawal, Susac syndrome patients were therapy-naive, treated with corticosteroids (with IVIg additionally given to some), or treated with IVIg alone. The study used repertoire sequencing to test whether antigen drove CD8+ T cell activation and differentiation in Susac syndrome. The paper as a whole reports these results and caveats: No clonal expansion was detected in the CD4+ T cell repertoire of Susac syndrome patients. The study acknowledged that relatively few individuals were included in the TCR sequencing and HLA analysis.

The CDR3 contains 14 residues, cysteine and phenylalanine counted. Just the 42-base CDR3 DNA is kept, in frame starting at base 1. The V end loses 5 bases and the J end loses 6 bases, and a stretch of 13 bases separates them. In the germline V gene, CDR1 corresponds to SNHLY and CDR2 to FYNNEI. RNA was extracted with the RNeasy kit and roughly 0.45 to 1 ug was reverse transcribed using random hexamers. The immunoSEQ multiplex PCR assay, which covers 54 Vbeta and 13 Jbeta segments, was used to amplify TCR beta CDR3 regions. Bias from PCR amplification was corrected by using a synthetic template baseline for primer optimization and for computational correction. The published analysis was carried out like this. Only productive sequences were kept, with reads annotated to V, D and J genes according to IMGT and analyzed in immunoSEQ Analyzer. Clonality was calculated as one minus the Shannon entropy normalized by log2 of the number of productive unique sequences. For each patient and control, public and private clones were evaluated within the 100 most prevalent clones. Susac-specific clones were defined as absent from healthy and MS cohorts, 800 to 1,200 published viral clones and other ImmuneACCESS disease sequences. In-frame beta chains were kept once TCRdb had trimmed the public reads at Q25 with fastp and called clones with MiXCR. Identical CDR3 protein sequences are pooled into one entry, listed with their most common genes and DNA. These V and J calls derive from TCRdb rather than the authors' analysis. The table for this sample lists some 150,000 distinct CDR3 sequences; 95% of them were counted only once. The ten largest clones capture approximately 0.17% of the sample.

A remark on this clonotype: Its specific antigen is unknown. Qualities for individual bases were not recorded, and no much larger clone is one base off.

High-throughput TCR beta sequencing profiled peripheral blood CD8+ and CD4+ T cells from healthy donors, Susac syndrome patients and multiple sclerosis patients. Recently defined diagnostic criteria for definite or probable disease were met by the Susac syndrome patients. Bulk CD8+ and CD4+ T cells were purified by magnetic negative isolation, whereas CD8+ TEMRA cells were enriched by FACS. Blood was drawn into EDTA tubes, processed within 24 hours, and PBMCs were isolated by density gradient centrifugation. PBMCs intended for TCR sequencing were cryopreserved in liquid nitrogen and thawed later in a water bath at 37 degrees C. A purity of at least 90% was achieved for sorted or isolated CD4+, CD8+ and CD8+ TEMRA cells.

This TCR came from a human donor with Susac syndrome. The rearrangement joined TRBV2 to TRBJ2-2, with the D gene call left open. Sample: CD4+ T cells from PBMCs. In nucleotides, the sequence is TGTGCCAGCAGTCTCCCTGCCCTGGCCGGGGAGCTGTTTTTT. Its translation is CASSLPALAGELFF.